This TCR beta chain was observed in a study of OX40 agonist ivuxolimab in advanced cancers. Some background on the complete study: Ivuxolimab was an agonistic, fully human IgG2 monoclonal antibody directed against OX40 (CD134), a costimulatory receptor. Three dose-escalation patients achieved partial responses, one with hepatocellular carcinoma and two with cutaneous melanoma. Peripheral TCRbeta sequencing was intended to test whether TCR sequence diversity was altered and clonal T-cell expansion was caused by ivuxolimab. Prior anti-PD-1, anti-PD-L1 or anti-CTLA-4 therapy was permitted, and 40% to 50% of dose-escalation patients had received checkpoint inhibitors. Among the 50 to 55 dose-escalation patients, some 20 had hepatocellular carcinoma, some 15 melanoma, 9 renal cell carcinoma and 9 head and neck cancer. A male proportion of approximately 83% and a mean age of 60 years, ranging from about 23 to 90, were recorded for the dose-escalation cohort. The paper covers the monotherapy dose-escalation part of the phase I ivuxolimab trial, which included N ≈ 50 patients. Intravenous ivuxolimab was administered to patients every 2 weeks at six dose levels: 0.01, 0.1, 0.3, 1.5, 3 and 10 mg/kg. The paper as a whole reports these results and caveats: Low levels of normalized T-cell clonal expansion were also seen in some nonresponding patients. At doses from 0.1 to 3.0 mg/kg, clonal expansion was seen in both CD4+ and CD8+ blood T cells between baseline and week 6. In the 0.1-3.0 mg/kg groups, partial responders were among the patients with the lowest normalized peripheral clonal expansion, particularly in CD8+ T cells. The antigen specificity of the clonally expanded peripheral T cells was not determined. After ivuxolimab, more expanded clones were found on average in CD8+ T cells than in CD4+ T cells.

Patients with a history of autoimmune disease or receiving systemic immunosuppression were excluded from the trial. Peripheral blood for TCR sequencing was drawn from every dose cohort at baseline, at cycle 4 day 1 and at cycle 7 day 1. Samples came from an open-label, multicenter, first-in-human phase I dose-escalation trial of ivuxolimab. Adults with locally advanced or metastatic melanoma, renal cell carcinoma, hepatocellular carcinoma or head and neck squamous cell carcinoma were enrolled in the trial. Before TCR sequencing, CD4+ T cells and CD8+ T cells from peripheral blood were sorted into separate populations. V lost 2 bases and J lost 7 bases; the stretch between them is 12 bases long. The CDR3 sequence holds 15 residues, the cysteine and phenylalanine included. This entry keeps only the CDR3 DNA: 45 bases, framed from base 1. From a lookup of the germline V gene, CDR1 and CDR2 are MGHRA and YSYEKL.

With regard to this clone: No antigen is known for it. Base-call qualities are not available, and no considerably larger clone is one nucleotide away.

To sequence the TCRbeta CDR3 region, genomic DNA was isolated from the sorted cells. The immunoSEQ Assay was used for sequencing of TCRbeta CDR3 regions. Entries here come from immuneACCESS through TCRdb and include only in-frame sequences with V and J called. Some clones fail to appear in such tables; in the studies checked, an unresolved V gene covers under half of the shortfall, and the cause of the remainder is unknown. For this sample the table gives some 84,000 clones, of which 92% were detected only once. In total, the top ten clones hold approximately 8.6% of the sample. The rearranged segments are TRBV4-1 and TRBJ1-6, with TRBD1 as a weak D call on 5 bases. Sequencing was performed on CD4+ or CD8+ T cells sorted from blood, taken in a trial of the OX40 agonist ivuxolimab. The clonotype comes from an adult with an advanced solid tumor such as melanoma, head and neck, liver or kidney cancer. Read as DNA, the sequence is TGCGCCAGCAGCCAACATGGACAAGGAAATTCACCCCTCCACTTT. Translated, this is CASSQHGQGNSPLHF.